This entry is about one T cell receptor beta chain. In the study's own analysis: Researchers report that nucleated cell counts were estimated from reference gene primer amplification. Measured with immunoSEQ multiplex PCR; TCRdb has only the in-frame clones, and not every one. That table furnishes V, J and clone size, whereas the DNA furnished D and trimming. This sample has around 170,000 clones, with around 85% found just once. This sample was taken from a study of blood T cell repertoires in COVID-19. Study information: From the United States, Italy and Spain came samples of acute and convalescent COVID-19. Sources were T cells, B-cell-depleted T cells, or PBMCs; the material itself was cDNA or gDNA.

Trimming at V came to 3 bases and at J to 3 bases, leaving 10 bases not matched to a gene. Germline values: CDR1 GTSNPN, CDR2 SVGIG (reference sequence). This CDR3 has 15 amino acids. The chain has TRBV30 and TRBJ1-1; TRBD1 agrees at 7 bases. The source material was peripheral blood. This TCR came from a woman aged 70 to 79 with acute or convalescent COVID-19. CDR3 in DNA: TGTGCCTGGAGAGAAACGGGACAGACACACACTGAAGCTTTCTTT. It specifies CAWRETGQTHTEAFF.